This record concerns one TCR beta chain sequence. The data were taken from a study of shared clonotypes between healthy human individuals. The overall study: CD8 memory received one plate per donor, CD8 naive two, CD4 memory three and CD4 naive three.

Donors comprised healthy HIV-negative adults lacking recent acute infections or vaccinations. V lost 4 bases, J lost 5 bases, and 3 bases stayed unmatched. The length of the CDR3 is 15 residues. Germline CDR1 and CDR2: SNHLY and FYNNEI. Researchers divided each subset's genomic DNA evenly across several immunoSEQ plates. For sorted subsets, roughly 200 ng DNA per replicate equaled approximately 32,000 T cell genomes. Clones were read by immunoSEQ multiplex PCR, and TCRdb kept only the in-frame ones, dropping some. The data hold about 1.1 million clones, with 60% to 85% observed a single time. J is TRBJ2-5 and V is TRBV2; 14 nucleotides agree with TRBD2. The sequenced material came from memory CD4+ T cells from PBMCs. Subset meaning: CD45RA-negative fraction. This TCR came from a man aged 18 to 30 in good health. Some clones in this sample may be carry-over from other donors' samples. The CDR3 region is CASSGLAGGSETQYF. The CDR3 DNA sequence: TGTGCCAGCAGTGGACTAGCGGGAGGGTCGGAGACCCAGTACTTC.